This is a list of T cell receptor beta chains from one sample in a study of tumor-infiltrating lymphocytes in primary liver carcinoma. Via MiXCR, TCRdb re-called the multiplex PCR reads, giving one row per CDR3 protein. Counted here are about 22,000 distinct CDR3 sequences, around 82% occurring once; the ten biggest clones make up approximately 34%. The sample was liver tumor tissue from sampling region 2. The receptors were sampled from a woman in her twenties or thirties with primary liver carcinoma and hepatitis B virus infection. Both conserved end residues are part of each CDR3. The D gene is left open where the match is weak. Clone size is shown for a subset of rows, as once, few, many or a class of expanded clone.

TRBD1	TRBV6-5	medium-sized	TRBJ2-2	TGTGCCAGCAGTGACTACACCCGACAGGGGTTCACCGGGGAGCTGTTTTTT	CASSDYTRQGFTGELFF
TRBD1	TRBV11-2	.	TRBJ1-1	TGTGCCAGCAGCGCTTGGGACAGGGAACGCAAGAGGTGGAGTAACACTGAAGCTTTCTTT	CASSAWDRERKRWSNTEAFF
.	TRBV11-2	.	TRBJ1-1	TGTGCCAGCAGATATAGAGGGGGGAGGGTTGAAGCCTTCTTT	CASRYRGGRVEAFF
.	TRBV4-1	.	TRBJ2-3	TGCGCAAGCAGCCAAGGTGTTGGCAGGAACACAGATACGCAGTATTTT	CASSQGVGRNTDTQYF
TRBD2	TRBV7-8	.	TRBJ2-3	TGTGCAGGCAGCGCCACCACTAGCGAGAGTAGAAAAAATACGCAGTATTTT	CAGSATTSESRKNTQYF
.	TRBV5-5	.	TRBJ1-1	TGTGCCAGCAACCGTTTAGTGTCGGGTACTGAAGCTTTCTTT	CASNRLVSGTEAFF
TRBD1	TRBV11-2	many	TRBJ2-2	TGTGCCAGCAGCTTGACCGGGACAGGGGGCACCGGGGAGCTGTTTTTT	CASSLTGTGGTGELFF
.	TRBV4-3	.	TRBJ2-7	TGCACCAGTAGCCAAGATTTTCCAGAGTCCTACGAGCAGTACTTC	CTSSQDFPESYEQYF
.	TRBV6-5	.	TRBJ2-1	TGTGCCAGCAGTGCCATTAGCCGAGGTTCCTACAATGAACAGCTCTTC	CASSAISRGSYNEQLF
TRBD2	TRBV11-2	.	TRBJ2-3	TGTGCCAGCAGCTCAGGGAGCGGGATGGCAGATATGCAGTATTTT	CASSSGSGMADMQYF
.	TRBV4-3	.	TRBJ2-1	TGCGCCAGCAACCAAGATGCGGTAAGTTCCTACAATGAGCAGTTCTTC	CASNQDAVSSYNEQFF
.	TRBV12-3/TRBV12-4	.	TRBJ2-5	TGTGCCAGCAGTGTGCCAGGCCCACAAGAGACTGAGTACTTC	CASSVPGPQETEYF
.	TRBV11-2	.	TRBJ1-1	TGTGCCAACAGCTTAAAAAGAGGGAGGTTAAGCGAAGCTTTCTTT	CANSLKRGRLSEAFF
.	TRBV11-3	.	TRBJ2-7	TGTGTCAGCAGCTTAGGCCGGGACCTCCCCTACGAGCAGTACTTC	CVSSLGRDLPYEQYF
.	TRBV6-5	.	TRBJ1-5	TGTGCCAGCAGTTACTACCCGGTTGTAAATAGCAATCAGCCCCAGCATTTT	CASSYYPVVNSNQPQHF
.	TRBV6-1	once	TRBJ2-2	TGTGCCAGCAGCGAAACCCTTCCCGGGGGCTCCGCGAACACCGGGGAGCTGTCTTTT	CASSETLPGGSANTGELSF
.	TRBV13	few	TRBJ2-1	TGTGCCAGCAGGGAGGGGAACGGCAATGAGCAGTTCTTC	CASREGNGNEQFF
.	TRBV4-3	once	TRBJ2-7	TGCGCCAGTACCCAAGATTTTCCAGGGTCCTACGAGCAGTATTTC	CASTQDFPGSYEQYF
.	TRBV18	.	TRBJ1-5	TGTGCCAGCTCACACGATCAGGTTTCCAATCAGTCCCAGCATTTT	CASSHDQVSNQSQHF
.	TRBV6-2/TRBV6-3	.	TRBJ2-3	TGTGCCGGCAGTTATCGGGACAATCAGCCCCAGTATTTT	CAGSYRDNQPQYF
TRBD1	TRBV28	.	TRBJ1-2	TGTGTCAGCATGCAAGGACAGGGGGCTAACTATGGCTACATCTTC	CVSMQGQGANYGYIF
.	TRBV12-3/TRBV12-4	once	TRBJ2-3	TGTGCCAGCAGTTATCAGTACACAGGTATACAGTATTTT	CASSYQYTGIQYF
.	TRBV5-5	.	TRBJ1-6	TGTGCCAGCAGCTTGGACGTCAGTATTTCACCCCCCCGCTTT	CASSLDVSISPPRF
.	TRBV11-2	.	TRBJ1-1	TGTGCCAGCGGCTTATTATGTGCCGGCACTGTAGCTTTCTTT	CASGLLCAGTVAFF
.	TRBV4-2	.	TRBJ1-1	TGTGCCAACATCCCCGTCGAGGGGAGAGGGAGCACTGAAGCTTTCTTT	CANIPVEGRGSTEAFF
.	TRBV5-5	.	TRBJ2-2	TGTGCCAGCAGATGGACAAGGATCACCGGGGAGATGTTTTTT	CASRWTRITGEMFF
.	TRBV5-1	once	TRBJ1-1	TGCGCCAGCAGTTTGGGTAATGAAGCTATCTTT	CASSLGNEAIF
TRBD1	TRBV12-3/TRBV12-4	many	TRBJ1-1	TGTGCCAGCAGTTTGCGGCAGGGGGCCTCTGAAGCTTTCTTT	CASSLRQGASEAFF
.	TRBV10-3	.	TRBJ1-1	TGTGCCACCAATACCGGGACAACGCTGAACACTGAAGCTTTCTTT	CATNTGTTLNTEAFF
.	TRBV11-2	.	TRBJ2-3	TGTGCAGGCAGCTTGGCTTATAGCACAGATACGCAGTATTTT	CAGSLAYSTDTQYF
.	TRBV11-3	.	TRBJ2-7	TGTGCCAGCAACTTAGACCGGGTCCTCTCCTACGAACAGTACTTC	CASNLDRVLSYEQYF